This TCR beta chain was sequenced for a study of T cell responses to AZD1222 COVID-19 vaccine. Method: immunoSEQ multiplex PCR; TCRdb's copy keeps in-frame clones and lacks some. The sample has 150,000 to 200,000 clones; around nine tenths are singletons. The CDR3 contains 16 residues. V gave up 4 bases and J gave up 4 bases; unmatched junction bases: 11. Germline CDR1 is SGHNT and CDR2 is YYREEE (reference sequence). The V call is TRBV5-4, the J call TRBJ1-2; 9 bases line up with TRBD1. This sample comprised peripheral blood, obtained on day 0 of AZD1222 vaccination. The TCR was taken from an adult in good health. The CDR3 here is CASSHEQGATPYGYTF. CDR3 nucleotide sequence: TGTGCCAGCAGCCACGAACAGGGGGCGACCCCCTATGGCTACACCTTC. The whole variable domain, filled in from reference TRBV5-4 and TRBJ1-2, reads ETGVTQSPTHLIKTRGQQVTLRCSSQSGHNTVSWYQQALGQGPQFIFQYYREEENGRGNFPPRFSGLQFPNYSSELNVNALELDDSALYLCASSHEQGATPYGYTFGSGTRLTVV.